This T cell receptor (beta chain) is drawn from a study of blood T cells in healthy people across ages. In the study overall: Template-switching capture recovered about one barcoded beta molecule per two T cells. Broader study findings: Naive and antigen-experienced cells could not be conclusively compared, given unsorted PBMCs. Comparison with aged donors showed that long-lived donors had more naive CD4+ cells and higher diversity.

The donors, healthy Caucasians from Russia, were aged about 6 to 95. A second PCR of 7 to 11 cycles used a sample-barcoded 5' primer and a J-beta primer mix. TCRdb ran MiXCR on the 5' RACE reads and lists one entry per CDR3 protein. The sample contains over a million distinct CDR3 sequences, 59% of which appear only once. Germline assignment: CDR1 SGHAT and CDR2 FQNNGV. Trimming pared 1 base from V and 6 bases from J, leaving 19 bases between. CDR3 length: 17 amino acids. As regards this clonotype: The antigen remains undetermined.

Sequenced input: blood. The chain links TRBV11-2 to TRBJ2-4; tentative D call: TRBD1 (5 bases). This sequence was found in a man between 18 and 29 years old in good health. The CDR3 protein is CASSLGRRGHNRNIQYF. As DNA, the CDR3 is TGTGCCAGCAGCTTAGGGAGAAGGGGCCACAACAGAAACATTCAGTACTTC.